Listed below are T cell receptor beta chains from one sample, sequenced in a study of T cell responses to AZD1222 COVID-19 vaccine. Profiling relied on immunoSEQ multiplex PCR, and the TCRdb table lists in-frame clones only, not all of them. Here the sample spans 90,000 to 150,000 clones, around 82% being singletons. Sequenced here: peripheral blood, sampled on day 0 of AZD1222 vaccination. All receptors come from an adult in good health. The CDR3 runs from the conserved cysteine through the conserved F or W.

14	TRBV23-1	TRBJ1-2	CASIPVRGGNGYTF
13	TRBV29-1	TRBJ2-7	CSVEEGRAYEQYF
13	TRBV9	TRBJ2-3	CASSVVSRDTQYF
16	TRBV4-2	TRBJ1-5	CASSLQPDLGGQPQHF
13	TRBV5-1	TRBJ1-2	CASTNRDSWGYTF
16	TRBV6-5	TRBJ1-2	CASSYSRFGGLYGYTF
16	TRBV4-2	TRBJ1-2	CASSHPDRGPSYGYTF
16	TRBV4-2	TRBJ2-1	CASSQVARGGYNEQFF
16	TRBV5-1	TRBJ2-5	CASSFPTSGDWQTQYF
12	TRBV6-2/TRBV6-3	TRBJ1-5	CASSSLRVPQHF
15	TRBV5-1	TRBJ1-2	CASSLYRGPDYGYTF